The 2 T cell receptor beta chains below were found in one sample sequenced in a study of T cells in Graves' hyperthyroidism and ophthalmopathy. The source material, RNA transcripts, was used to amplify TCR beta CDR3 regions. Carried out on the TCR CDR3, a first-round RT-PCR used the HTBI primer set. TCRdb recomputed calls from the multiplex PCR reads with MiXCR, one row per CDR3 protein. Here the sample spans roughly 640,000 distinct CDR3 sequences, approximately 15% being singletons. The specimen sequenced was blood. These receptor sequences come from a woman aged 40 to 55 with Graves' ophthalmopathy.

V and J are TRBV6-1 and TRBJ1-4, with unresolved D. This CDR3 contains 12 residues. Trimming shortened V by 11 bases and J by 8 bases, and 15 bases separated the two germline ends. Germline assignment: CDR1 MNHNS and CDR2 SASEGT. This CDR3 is CAAGRMREKLFF. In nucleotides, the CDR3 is TGTGCCGCTGGACGGATGAGGGAAAAACTGTTTTTT.

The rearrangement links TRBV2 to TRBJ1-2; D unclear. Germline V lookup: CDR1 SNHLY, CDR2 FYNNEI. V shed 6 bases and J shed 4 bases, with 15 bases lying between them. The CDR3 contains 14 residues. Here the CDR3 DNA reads TGTGCCAGCAGAGAGAGCAGCCAGGCCTATGGCTACACCTTC. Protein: CASRESSQAYGYTF. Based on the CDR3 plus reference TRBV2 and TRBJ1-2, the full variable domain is EPEVTQTPSHQVTQMGQEVILRCVPISNHLYFYWYRQILGQKVEFLVSFYNNEISEKSEIFDDQFSVERPDGSNFTLKIRSTKLEDSAMYFCASRESSQAYGYTFGSGTRLTVV.